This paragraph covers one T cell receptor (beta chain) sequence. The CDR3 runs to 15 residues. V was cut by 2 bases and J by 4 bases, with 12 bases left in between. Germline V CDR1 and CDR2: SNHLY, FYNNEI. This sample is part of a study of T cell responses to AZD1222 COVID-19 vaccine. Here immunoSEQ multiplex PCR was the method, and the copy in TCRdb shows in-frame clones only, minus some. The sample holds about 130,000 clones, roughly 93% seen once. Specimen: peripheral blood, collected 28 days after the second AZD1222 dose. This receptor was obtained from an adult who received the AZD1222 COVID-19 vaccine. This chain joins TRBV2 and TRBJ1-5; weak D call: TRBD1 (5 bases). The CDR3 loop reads CASSEIGARNQPQHF. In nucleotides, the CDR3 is TGTGCCAGCAGTGAAATCGGGGCAAGGAATCAGCCCCAGCATTTT.